This T cell receptor beta chain is drawn from a study of T cell changes during pregnancy in multiple sclerosis. The repertoire was sequenced with immunoSEQ multiplex PCR; TCRdb's copy has only in-frame clones and lacks some. The data hold roughly 100,000 clones, with roughly 92% observed a single time. The receptor was isolated from a female donor with multiple sclerosis, enrolled in a pregnancy study. This specimen consisted of peripheral blood, obtained after pregnancy.

DNA for the CDR3: TGTGCCAGCTCACCTAGAGGGTGGGACAGGCTCTCTGGGGCCAACGTCCTGACTTTC. Protein: CASSPRGWDRLSGANVLTF. The V and J genes are TRBV18 and TRBJ2-6; 8 bases line up with TRBD1. This CDR3 has 19 amino acids. Germline V lookup: CDR1 KGHSH, CDR2 LQKENI. The J segment lost 0 bases and the V segment lost 3 bases, leaving 10 bases of the junction unmatched. The whole variable domain, remainder taken from reference TRBV18 and TRBJ2-6, is NAGVMQNPRHLVRRRGQEARLRCSPMKGHSHVYWYRQLPEEGLKFMVYLQKENIIDESGMPKERFSAEFPKEGPSILRIQQVVRGDSAAYFCASSPRGWDRLSGANVLTFGAGSRLTVL.